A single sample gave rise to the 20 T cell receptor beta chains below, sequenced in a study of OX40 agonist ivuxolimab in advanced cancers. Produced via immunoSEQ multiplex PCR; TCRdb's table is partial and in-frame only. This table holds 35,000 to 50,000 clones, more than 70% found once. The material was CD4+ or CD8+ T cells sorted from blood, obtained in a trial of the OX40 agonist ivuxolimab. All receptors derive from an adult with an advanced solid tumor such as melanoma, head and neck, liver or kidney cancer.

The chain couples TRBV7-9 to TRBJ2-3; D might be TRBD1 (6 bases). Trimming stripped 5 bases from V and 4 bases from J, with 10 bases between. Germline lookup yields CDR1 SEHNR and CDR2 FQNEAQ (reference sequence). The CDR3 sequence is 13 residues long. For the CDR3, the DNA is TGTGCCAGCAGCCATCCAGGGGCAGATACGCAGTATTTT. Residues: CASSHPGADTQYF.

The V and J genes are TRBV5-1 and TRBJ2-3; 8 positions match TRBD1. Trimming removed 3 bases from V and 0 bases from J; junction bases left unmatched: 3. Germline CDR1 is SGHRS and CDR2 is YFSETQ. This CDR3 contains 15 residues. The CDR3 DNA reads TGCGCCAGCAGCTGGGACAGGACTAGCACAGATACGCAGTATTTT. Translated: CASSWDRTSTDTQYF.

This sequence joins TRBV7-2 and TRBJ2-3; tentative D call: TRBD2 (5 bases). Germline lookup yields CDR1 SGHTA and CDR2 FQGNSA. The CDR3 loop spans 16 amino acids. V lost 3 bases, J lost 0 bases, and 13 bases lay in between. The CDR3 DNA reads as TGTGCCAGCAGCTTGAGGGTCAAGGCTAGCACAGATACGCAGTATTTT. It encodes CASSLRVKASTDTQYF.

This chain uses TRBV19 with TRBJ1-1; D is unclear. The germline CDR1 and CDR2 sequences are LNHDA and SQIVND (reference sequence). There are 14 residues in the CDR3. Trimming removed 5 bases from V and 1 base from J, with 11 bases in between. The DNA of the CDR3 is TGTGCCAGTAGTGTCAGACCCACGAACACTGAAGCTTTCTTT. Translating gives CASSVRPTNTEAFF.

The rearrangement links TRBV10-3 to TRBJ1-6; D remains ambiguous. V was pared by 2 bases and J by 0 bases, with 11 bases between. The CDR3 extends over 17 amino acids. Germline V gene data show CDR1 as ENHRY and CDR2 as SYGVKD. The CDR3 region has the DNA TGTGCCATCAGTGAGGGGCTTCCAAGCTCCTATAATTCACCCCTCCACTTT. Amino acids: CAISEGLPSSYNSPLHF.

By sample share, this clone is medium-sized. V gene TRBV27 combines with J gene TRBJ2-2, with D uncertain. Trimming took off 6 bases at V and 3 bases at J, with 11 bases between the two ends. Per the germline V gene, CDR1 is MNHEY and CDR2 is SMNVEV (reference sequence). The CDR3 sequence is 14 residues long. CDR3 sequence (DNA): TGTGCCAGCAGGCATCGGAGTTACACCGGGGAGCTGTTTTTT. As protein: CASRHRSYTGELFF.

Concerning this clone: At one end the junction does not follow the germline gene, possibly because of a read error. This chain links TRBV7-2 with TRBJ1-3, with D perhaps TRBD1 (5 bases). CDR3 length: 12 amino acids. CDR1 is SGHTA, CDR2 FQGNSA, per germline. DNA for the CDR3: TGTGCCAGCAGCTTAGTAGGCAGGGTCCCGAATTTT. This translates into CASSLVGRVPNF. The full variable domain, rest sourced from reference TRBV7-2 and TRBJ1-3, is GAGVSQSPSNKVTEKGKDVELRCDPISGHTALYWYRQSLGQGLEFLIYFQGNSAPDKSGLPSDRFSAERTGGSVSTLTIQRTQQEDSAVYLCASSLVGRVPNFGEGSWLTVV.

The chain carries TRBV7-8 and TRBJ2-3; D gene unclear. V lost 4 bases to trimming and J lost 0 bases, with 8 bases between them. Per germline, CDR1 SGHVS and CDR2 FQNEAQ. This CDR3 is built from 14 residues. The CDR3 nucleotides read TGTGCCAGCAGCTCCGGACCAAGCACAGATACGCAGTATTTT. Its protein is CASSSGPSTDTQYF.

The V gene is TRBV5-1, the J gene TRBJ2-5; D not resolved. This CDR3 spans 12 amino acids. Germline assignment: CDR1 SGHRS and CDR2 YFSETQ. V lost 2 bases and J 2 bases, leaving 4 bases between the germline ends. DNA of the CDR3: TGCGCCAGCAGCTTTCCTCAAGAGACCCAGTACTTC. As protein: CASSFPQETQYF.

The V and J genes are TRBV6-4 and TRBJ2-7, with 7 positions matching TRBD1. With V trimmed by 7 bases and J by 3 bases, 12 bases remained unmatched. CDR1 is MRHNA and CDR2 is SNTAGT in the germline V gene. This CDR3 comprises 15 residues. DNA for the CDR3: TGTGCCAGCATCGAGGGGCGACAGGGTTACTACGAGCAGTACTTC. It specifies CASIEGRQGYYEQYF.

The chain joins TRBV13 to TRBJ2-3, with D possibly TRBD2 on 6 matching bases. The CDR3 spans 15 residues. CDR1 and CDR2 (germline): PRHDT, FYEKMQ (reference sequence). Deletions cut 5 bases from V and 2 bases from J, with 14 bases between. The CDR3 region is CASSLTQGLTDTQYF. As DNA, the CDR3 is TGTGCCAGCAGCCTCACCCAGGGACTCACAGATACGCAGTATTTT.

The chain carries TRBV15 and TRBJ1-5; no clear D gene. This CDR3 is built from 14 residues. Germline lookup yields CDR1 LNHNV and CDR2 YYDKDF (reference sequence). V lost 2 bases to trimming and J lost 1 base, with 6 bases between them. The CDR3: CATSRRGSNQPQHF. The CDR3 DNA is TGTGCCACCAGCAGACGAGGGAGCAATCAGCCCCAGCATTTT.

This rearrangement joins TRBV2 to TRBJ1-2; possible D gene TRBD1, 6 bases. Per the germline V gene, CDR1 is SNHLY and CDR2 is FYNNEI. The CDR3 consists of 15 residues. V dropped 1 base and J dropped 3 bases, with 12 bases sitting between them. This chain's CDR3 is CASSEDREVDYGYTF. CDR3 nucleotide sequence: TGTGCCAGCAGTGAAGACAGGGAGGTCGACTATGGCTACACCTTC.

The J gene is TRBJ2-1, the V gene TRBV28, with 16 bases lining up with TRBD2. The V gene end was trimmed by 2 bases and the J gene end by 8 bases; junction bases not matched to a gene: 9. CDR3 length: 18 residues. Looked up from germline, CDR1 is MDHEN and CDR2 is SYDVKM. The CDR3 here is CASSLGTSGRAGDDEQFF. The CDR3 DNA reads TGTGCCAGCAGTTTAGGGACTAGCGGGAGGGCCGGTGATGATGAGCAGTTCTTC.

This CDR3 is CASSQDPASGGWNNEQFF. Written as DNA, the CDR3 is TGTGCCAGCAGCCAAGATCCTGCTAGCGGGGGGTGGAACAATGAGCAGTTCTTC. V gene TRBV4-2 combines with J gene TRBJ2-1, with 11 nucleotides matching TRBD2. CDR1 LGHNA and CDR2 YNFKEQ come from the germline V gene. Losses at the gene ends were 0 bases for V and 5 bases for J; bases not matched to a gene: 9. This CDR3 region has 18 residues.

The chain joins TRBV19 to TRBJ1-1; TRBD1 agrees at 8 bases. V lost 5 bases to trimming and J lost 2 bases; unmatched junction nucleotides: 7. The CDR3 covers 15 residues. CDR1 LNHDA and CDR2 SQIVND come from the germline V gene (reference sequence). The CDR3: CASSPLGTGNTEAFF. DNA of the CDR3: TGTGCCAGTAGTCCCCTAGGGACAGGAAACACTGAAGCTTTCTTT.

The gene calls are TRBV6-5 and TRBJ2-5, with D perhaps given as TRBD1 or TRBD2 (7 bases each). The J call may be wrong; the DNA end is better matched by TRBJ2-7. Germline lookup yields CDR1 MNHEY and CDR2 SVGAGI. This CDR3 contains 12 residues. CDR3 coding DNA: TGTGCCAGCAGTTCAGGGGGGGTCGAGCAGTACTTC. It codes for CASSSGGVEQYF.

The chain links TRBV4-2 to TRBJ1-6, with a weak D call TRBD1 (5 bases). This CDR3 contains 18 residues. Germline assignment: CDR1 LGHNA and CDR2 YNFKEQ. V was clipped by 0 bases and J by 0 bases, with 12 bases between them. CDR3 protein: CASSQDLGTRSYNSPLHF. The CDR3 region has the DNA TGTGCCAGCAGCCAAGATCTAGGGACCCGCTCCTATAATTCACCCCTCCACTTT.

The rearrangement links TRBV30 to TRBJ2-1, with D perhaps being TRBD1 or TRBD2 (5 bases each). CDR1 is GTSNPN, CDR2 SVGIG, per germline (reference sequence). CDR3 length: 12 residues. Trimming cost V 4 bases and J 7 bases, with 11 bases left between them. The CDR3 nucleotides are TGTGCCTGGACAGGGAGCGTTAATGAGCAGTTCTTC. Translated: CAWTGSVNEQFF.

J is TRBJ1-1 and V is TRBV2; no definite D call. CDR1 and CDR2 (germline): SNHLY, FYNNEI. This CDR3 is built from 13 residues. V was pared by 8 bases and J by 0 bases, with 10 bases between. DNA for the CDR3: TGTGCCAGCTATAGGGTCATGAACACTGAAGCTTTCTTT. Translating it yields CASYRVMNTEAFF.